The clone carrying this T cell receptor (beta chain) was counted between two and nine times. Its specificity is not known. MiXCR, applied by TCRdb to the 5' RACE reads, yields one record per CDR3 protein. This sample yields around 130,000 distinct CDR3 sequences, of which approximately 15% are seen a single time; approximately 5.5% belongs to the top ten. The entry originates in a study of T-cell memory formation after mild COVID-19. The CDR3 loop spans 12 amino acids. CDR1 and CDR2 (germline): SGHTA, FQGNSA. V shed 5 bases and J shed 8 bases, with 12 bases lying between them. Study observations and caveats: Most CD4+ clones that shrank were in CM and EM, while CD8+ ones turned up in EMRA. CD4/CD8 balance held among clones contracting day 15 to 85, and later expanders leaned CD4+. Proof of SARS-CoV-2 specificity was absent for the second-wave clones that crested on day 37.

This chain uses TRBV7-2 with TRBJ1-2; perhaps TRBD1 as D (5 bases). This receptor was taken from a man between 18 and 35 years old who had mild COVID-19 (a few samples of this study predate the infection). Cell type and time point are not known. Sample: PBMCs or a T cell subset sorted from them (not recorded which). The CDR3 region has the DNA TGTGCCAGCAGCATTCAGGGTATAGGCTACACCTTC. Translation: CASSIQGIGYTF.